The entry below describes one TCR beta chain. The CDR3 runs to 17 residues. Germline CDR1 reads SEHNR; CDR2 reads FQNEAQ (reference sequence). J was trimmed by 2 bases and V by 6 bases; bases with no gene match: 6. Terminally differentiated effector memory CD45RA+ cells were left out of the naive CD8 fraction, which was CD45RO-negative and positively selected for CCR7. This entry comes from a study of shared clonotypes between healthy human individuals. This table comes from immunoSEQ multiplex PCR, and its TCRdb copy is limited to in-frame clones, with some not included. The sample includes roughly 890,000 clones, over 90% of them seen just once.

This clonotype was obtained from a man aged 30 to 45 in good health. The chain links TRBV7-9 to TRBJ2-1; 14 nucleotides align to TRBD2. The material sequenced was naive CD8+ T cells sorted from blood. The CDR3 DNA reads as TGTGCCAGCAGGGAGGGACTAGCGGGAGAAACCTACAATGAGCAGTTCTTC. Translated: CASREGLAGETYNEQFF.